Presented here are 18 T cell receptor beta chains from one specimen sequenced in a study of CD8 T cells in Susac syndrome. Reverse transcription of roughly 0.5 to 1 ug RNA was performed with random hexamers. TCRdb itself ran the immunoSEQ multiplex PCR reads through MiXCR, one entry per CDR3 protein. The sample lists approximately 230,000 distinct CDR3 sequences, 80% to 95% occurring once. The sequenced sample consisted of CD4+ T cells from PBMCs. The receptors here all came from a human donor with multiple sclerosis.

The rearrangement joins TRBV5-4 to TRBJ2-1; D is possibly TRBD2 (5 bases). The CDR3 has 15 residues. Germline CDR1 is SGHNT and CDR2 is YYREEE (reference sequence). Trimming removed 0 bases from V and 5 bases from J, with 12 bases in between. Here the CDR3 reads CASSLASAADNEQFF. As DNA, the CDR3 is TGTGCCAGCAGCTTGGCGTCAGCGGCCGACAATGAGCAGTTCTTC.

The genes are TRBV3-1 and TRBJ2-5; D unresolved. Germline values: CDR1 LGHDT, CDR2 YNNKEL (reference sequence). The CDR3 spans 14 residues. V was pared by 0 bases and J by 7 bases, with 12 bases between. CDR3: CASSQDQGIGTQYF. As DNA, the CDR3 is TGTGCCAGCAGCCAAGATCAAGGGATTGGGACCCAGTACTTC.

The CDR3 is CASSERTANYGYTF. Written as DNA, the CDR3 is TGTGCCAGCAGTGAAAGGACCGCTAACTATGGCTACACCTTC. The rearrangement joins TRBV6-1 to TRBJ1-2; the D is unclear. The CDR3 sequence is 14 residues long. From germline, CDR1 is MNHNS and CDR2 SASEGT. Trimming removed 2 bases from V and 0 bases from J, with 7 bases in between.

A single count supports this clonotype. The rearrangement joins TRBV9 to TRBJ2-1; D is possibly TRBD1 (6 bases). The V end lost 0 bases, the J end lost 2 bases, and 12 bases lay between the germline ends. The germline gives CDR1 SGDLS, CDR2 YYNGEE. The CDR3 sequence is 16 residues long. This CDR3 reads CASSVGGRGTYNEQFF. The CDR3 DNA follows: TGTGCCAGCAGCGTAGGGGGCAGGGGCACCTACAATGAGCAGTTCTTC.

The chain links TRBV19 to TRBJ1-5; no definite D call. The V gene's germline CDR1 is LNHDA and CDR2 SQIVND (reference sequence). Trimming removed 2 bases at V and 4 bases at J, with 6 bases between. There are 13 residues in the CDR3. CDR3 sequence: CASSIRRNQPQHF. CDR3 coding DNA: TGTGCCAGTAGTATAAGGAGGAATCAGCCCCAGCATTTT.

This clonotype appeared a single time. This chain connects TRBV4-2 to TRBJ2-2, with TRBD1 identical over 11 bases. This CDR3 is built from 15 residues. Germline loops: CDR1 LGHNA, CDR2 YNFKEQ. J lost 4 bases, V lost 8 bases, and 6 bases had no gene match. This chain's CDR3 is CASGGTGGFTGELFF. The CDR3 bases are TGTGCCAGCGGGGGGACAGGGGGTTTCACCGGGGAGCTGTTTTTT.

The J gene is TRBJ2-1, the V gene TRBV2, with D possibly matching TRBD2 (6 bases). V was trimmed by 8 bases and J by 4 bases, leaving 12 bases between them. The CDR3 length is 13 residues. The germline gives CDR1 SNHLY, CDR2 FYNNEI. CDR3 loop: CASRDFPYNEQFF. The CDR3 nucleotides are TGTGCCAGCCGGGACTTTCCTTACAATGAGCAGTTCTTC.

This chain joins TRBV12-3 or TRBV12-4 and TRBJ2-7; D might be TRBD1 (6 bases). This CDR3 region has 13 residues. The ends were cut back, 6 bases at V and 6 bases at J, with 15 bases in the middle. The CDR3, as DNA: TGTGCCAGCAGCCCGAACAGGGCCGGCGAGCAGTACTTC. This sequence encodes CASSPNRAGEQYF.

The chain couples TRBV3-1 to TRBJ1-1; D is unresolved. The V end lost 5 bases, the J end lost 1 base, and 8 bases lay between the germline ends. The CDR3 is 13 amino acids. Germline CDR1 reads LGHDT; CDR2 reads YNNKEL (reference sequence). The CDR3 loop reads CASSYWKNTEAFF. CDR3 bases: TGTGCCAGCAGCTACTGGAAGAACACTGAAGCTTTCTTT.

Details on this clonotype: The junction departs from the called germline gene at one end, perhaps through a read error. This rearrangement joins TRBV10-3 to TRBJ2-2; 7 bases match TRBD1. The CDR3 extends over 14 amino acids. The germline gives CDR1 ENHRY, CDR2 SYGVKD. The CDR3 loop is CAINEGADTGELFF. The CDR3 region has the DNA TGTGCCATCAATGAGGGGGCGGACACCGGGGAGCTGTTTTTT.

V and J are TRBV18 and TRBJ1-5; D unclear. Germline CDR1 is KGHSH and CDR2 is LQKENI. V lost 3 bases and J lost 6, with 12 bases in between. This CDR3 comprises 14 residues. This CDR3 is CASSPAKVAQPQHF. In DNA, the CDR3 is TGTGCCAGCTCACCTGCAAAGGTTGCTCAGCCCCAGCATTTT.

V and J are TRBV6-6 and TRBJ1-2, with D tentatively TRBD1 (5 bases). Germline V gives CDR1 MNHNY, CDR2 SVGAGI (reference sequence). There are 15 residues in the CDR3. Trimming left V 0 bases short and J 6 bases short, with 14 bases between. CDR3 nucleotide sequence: TGTGCCAGCAGTTACTCGAGGCCAGGGAAGGATGGCTACACCTTC. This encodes CASSYSRPGKDGYTF.

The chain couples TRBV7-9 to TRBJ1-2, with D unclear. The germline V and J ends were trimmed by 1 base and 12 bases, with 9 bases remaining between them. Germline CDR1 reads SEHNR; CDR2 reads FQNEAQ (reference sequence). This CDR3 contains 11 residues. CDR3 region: CASSLVEDNTF. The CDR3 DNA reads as TGTGCCAGCAGCTTAGTGGAGGATAACACCTTC.

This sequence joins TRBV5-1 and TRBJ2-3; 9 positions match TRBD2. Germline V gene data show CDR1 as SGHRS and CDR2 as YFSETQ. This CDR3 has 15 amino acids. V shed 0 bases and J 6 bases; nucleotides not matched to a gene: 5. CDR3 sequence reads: CASSLAAAGGDTQYF. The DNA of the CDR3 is TGCGCCAGCAGCTTGGCCGCAGCGGGGGGTGATACGCAGTATTTT.

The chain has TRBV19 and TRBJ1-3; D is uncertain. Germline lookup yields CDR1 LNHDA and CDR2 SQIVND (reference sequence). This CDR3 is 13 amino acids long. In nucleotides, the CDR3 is TGTGGGGCCACATCCTACTCTGGAAACACCATATATTTT. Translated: CGATSYSGNTIYF.

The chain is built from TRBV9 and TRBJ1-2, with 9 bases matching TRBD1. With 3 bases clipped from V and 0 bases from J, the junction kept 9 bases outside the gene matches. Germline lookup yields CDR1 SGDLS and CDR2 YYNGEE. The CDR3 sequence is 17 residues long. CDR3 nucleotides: TGTGCCAGCAGCGCACGGACAGGGGAGATGCCTAACTATGGCTACACCTTC. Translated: CASSARTGEMPNYGYTF.

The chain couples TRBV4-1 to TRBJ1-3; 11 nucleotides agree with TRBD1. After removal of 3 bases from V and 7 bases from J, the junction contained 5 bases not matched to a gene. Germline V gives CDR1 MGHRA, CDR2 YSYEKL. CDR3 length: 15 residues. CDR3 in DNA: TGCGCCAGCAGCCATTCCGGGACAGGGGGTAACACCATATATTTT. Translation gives CASSHSGTGGNTIYF.

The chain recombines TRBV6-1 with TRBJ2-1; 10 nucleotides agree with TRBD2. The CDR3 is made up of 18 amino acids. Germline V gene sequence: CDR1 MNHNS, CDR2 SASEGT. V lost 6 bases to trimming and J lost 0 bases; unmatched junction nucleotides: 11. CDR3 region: CASSRLAGGTSSYNEQFF. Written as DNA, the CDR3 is TGTGCCAGCAGCAGATTAGCGGGGGGCACAAGCTCCTACAATGAGCAGTTCTTC.